This T cell receptor (beta chain) came from a study of T cells in Graves' hyperthyroidism and ophthalmopathy. Study details: It was at initial diagnosis, before any treatment, that peripheral blood was collected.

This clonotype was recorded at least ten times. The antigen is not known. The source material, RNA transcripts, was used to amplify TCR beta CDR3 regions. HTBI primers were used for first-round RT-PCR of the TCR CDR3. TCRdb re-called the multiplex PCR reads through MiXCR, storing one row per CDR3 protein. The sample holds 380,000 or so distinct CDR3 sequences; less than 15% are singletons and the top ten take about a fifth. Those patients with uncontrolled infection, other autoimmune disease, pregnancy or lactation were excluded. Blood from later-ophthalmopathy patients was taken at first hyperthyroidism diagnosis. This CDR3 spans 17 amino acids. V lost 3 bases and J lost 7; bases outside the gene matches: 14. Germline lookup yields CDR1 DFQATT and CDR2 SNEGSKA (reference sequence). General study points: Most expanded thyroid clonotypes above 0.001 also appeared in blood.

The sample taken for sequencing was blood. The clonotype was recovered from a man aged 30 to 39 with Graves' hyperthyroidism that later progressed to Graves' ophthalmopathy. The J gene is TRBJ1-6, the V gene TRBV20-1, with TRBD1 matching over 8 bases. DNA of the CDR3: TGCAGTGCTAGCGGTTGGAACCGGGACAGGAGAAATTCACCCCTCCACTTT. Translation gives CSASGWNRDRRNSPLHF.